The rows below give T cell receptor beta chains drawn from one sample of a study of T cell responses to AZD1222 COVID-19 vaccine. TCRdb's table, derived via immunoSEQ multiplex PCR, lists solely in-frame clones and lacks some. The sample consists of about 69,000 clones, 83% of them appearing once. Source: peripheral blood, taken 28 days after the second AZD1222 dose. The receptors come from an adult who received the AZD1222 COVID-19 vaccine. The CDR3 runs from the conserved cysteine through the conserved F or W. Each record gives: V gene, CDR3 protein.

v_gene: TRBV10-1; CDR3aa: CASSVSFGTDTQYF
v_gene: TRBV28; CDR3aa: CATLGQLNYGYTF
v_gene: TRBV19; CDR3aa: CASSRSGQGGTEAFF
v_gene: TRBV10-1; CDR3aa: CASSEARGDPTTNEKLFF
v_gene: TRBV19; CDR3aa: CASSTSPSTDTQYF
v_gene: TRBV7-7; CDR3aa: CASSFGGRPEETQYF
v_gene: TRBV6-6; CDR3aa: CASSPGTSGTTRWDTQYF
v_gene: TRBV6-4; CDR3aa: CASSDWDRGRKGEQFF
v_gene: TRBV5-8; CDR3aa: CASSQAGGSYNEQFF
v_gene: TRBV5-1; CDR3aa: CASSASGQGKETQYF
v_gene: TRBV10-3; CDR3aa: CAISPAQGEKTEAFF
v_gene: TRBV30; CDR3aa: CAWSGTYNQPQHF
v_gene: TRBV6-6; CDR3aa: CASSPGVSYEQYF
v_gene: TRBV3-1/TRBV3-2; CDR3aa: CASSEGGNQPQHF
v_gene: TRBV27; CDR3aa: CASSQSLAGGETQYF
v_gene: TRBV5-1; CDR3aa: CASSLGGTGASYEQYF
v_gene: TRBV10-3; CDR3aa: CAIRGDAEAFF
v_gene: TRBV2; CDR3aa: CASGQRGRSDTQYF
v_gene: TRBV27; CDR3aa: CASSLLGATTFF
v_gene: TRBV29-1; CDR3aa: CSVADRVRYEQYF
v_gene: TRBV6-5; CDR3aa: CASSYSRIMNTEAFF
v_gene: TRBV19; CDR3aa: CASSTGEENQPQHF
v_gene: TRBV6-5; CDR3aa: CASSYVRDTNTGELFF
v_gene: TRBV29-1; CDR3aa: CSVGGLAGSYNEQFF